This TCR beta chain was sequenced during a study of patients and donors after allogeneic stem cell transplantation. This clonotype was counted a few times. TCRdb recomputed calls from the RT-PCR reads with MiXCR, one row per CDR3 protein. The sample lists roughly 880,000 distinct CDR3 sequences, over 15% occurring once. This CDR3 comprises 14 residues. The ends were cut back, 0 bases at V and 5 bases at J, with 11 bases in the middle. From germline, CDR1 is SGDLS and CDR2 YYNGEE. V is TRBV9 and J is TRBJ1-1; weak D call: TRBD1 (5 bases). The receptor's source is a human donor who was either an allogeneic HSCT recipient or a stem cell or donor lymphocyte infusion donor (not recorded which). It is not recorded whose cells these are; they may come from a transplant donor. The specimen sequenced was blood, either unsorted or a sorted T cell fraction (not recorded which). The CDR3 nucleotides read TGTGCCAGCAGCGTAGAGGCAGGGCAAACTGAAGCTTTCTTT. Translated, it gives CASSVEAGQTEAFF.